This entry lists 22 T cell receptor beta chains sequenced from one sample in a study of T-cell memory formation after mild COVID-19. Each CDR3 protein gets one entry after TCRdb re-called the 5' RACE reads with MiXCR. The repertoire holds 100,000 to 150,000 distinct CDR3 sequences, with over 15% as singletons. The sequencing input was PBMCs or a T cell subset sorted from them (not recorded which). The receptor set was obtained from a man between 18 and 29 years old who had mild COVID-19 (a few samples of this study predate the infection). Cell type and time point are not known.

This clonotype has a handful of counts. The chain is built from TRBV4-2 and TRBJ2-6; TRBD1 might be the D (5 bases). CDR3 length equals 16 residues. The V end was cut by 3 bases, the J end by 1 base, with 10 bases between. Germline-derived CDR1 and CDR2 are LGHNA and YNFKEQ. This CDR3 reads CASSQQQGSGANVLTF. CDR3 coding DNA: TGTGCCAGCAGCCAGCAGCAGGGTTCTGGGGCCAACGTCCTGACTTTC.

V usage is TRBV20-1 and J usage is TRBJ2-1; 9 bases match TRBD2. The germline gives CDR1 DFQATT, CDR2 SNEGSKA (reference sequence). The CDR3 length is 14 residues. J lost 5 bases, V lost 5 bases, and 7 bases had no gene match. The CDR3 coding sequence is TGCAGTGCTCCTGTAGCGGGGGCTAACAATGAGCAGTTCTTC. Its protein product is CSAPVAGANNEQFF.

This clonotype was detected a few times. The rearrangement uses TRBV5-6 and TRBJ2-3; tentatively, D is TRBD1 or TRBD2 (5 bases each). Trimming cost V 0 bases and J 2 bases, with 10 bases left between them. The V gene's germline CDR1 is SGHDT and CDR2 YYEEEE. This CDR3 has 15 amino acids. Written as DNA, the CDR3 is TGTGCCAGCAGCTTGGGGATGGGGGACACAGATACGCAGTATTTT. It is translated as CASSLGMGDTDTQYF.

This clonotype was seen more than once but under ten times. The DNA of the CDR3 is TGTGCCAGCTTCACGGACAGGGGGGCTGGAAACACCATATATTTT. This sequence encodes CASFTDRGAGNTIYF. The V call is TRBV6-6, the J call TRBJ1-3, with 10 bases matching TRBD1. With V trimmed by 8 bases and J by 2 bases, 6 bases remained unmatched. CDR1 MNHNY and CDR2 SVGAGI come from the germline V gene (reference sequence). The length of the CDR3 is 15 residues.

This clonotype was seen only a few times. This chain joins TRBV12-3 or TRBV12-4 and TRBJ2-7, with D tentatively TRBD1 or TRBD2 (5 bases each). The CDR3 sequence is 12 residues long. The V and J ends lost 3 bases and 3 bases respectively, with 6 bases between them. The CDR3, as DNA: TGTGCCAGCAGTTTGGGGGACTACGAGCAGTACGTC. As protein: CASSLGDYEQYV.

The rearrangement uses TRBV29-1 and TRBJ1-1; weak D call: TRBD1 (6 bases). The CDR3 runs 14 residues. Between the trimmed V and J ends, which lost 5 bases and 3 bases, there was a span of 16 bases. CDR1 and CDR2 (germline): SQVTM, ANQGSEA. This CDR3 is CSVNPRGGDTEAFF. The CDR3 nucleotides read TGCAGCGTTAACCCCAGGGGAGGGGACACTGAAGCTTTCTTT.

This clonotype was counted only a few times. This chain links TRBV4-3 with TRBJ2-2; 8 bases line up with TRBD1. Looked up from germline, CDR1 is LGHNA and CDR2 is YSLEER. The CDR3 extends over 16 amino acids. Losses at the gene ends were 0 bases for V and 4 bases for J; bases not matched to a gene: 4. CDR3 sequence reads: CASSQEADRVTGELFF. CDR3 DNA: TGCGCCAGCAGCCAAGAAGCGGACAGGGTCACCGGGGAGCTGTTTTTT.

Remarks on this clonotype: One junction end disagrees with the germline gene, perhaps due to a read error. J is TRBJ2-1 and V is TRBV7-7; weak D call: TRBD1 (5 bases). The CDR3 is 12 amino acids. CDR1 SSHAT and CDR2 FNYEAQ come from the germline V gene (reference sequence). The DNA of the CDR3 is TGTGCTAGCAGCTTAGAAAGGGGAGAGCAGTTCTTC. Translated, it gives CASSLERGEQFF.

In DNA, the CDR3 is TGTGCCAGCAGCGCCGGAAGAGCTTTCTTT. Its translation: CASSAGRAFF. The chain uses TRBV7-2 and TRBJ1-1; D is uncertain. Between the trimmed V and J ends, which lost 5 bases and 10 bases, there was a span of 8 bases. The CDR3 consists of 10 residues. CDR1 SGHTA and CDR2 FQGNSA come from the germline V gene.

The table lists this clonotype with a few counts. This chain connects TRBV7-2 to TRBJ2-5; 13 bases are a match to TRBD2. This CDR3 comprises 16 residues. The germline V gene encodes CDR1 SGHTA and CDR2 FQGNSA. V lost 5 bases to trimming and J lost 4 bases; unmatched junction nucleotides: 7. The CDR3 bases are TGTGCCAGCAGCAGAACTAGCGGGGGGGCCGTAGAGACCCAGTACTTC. Translated, it gives CASSRTSGGAVETQYF.

The V call is TRBV27, the J call TRBJ2-5; tentatively, D is TRBD1 (6 bases). The CDR3 is 14 residues long. V dropped 5 bases and J dropped 2 bases, with 12 bases sitting between them. Germline CDR1 MNHEY, CDR2 SMNVEV (reference sequence). DNA of the CDR3: TGTGCCAGCAGTCCCATGAGGGGGCAAGAGACCCAGTACTTC. Translated: CASSPMRGQETQYF.

The rearrangement uses TRBV30 and TRBJ2-3; D gene unclear. CDR1 GTSNPN and CDR2 SVGIG come from the germline V gene (reference sequence). The CDR3 extends over 13 amino acids. Here the CDR3 DNA reads TGTACCCTGGGCTGGCCTAGCACAGATACGCAGTATTTT. It specifies CTLGWPSTDTQYF.

The chain uses TRBV7-8 and TRBJ1-1; D is undetermined. The V gene's germline CDR1 is SGHVS and CDR2 FQNEAQ. This CDR3 has 15 residues. Trimming took off 3 bases at V and 0 bases at J, with 11 bases between the two ends. The CDR3: CASSLRTLMNTEAFF. The CDR3 bases are TGTGCCAGCAGCTTGAGGACCCTGATGAACACTGAAGCTTTCTTT.

This clonotype was seen a handful of times. At one boundary the junction diverges from the germline segment, which might be a read error. V usage is TRBV6-5 and J usage is TRBJ2-1; D is ambiguous. Germline-derived CDR1 and CDR2 are MNHEY and SVGAGI. The CDR3 consists of 12 residues. CDR3 amino acids: CASRGSFNEQFF. CDR3 nucleotides: TGTGCCAGCAGAGGGTCCTTCAATGAGCAGTTCTTC.

A remark on this clonotype: A much larger clone sits a single nucleotide away, making a read error possible. V usage is TRBV5-1 and J usage is TRBJ2-5, with TRBD1 identical over 9 bases. The CDR3 contains 16 residues. Germline CDR1 SGHRS, CDR2 YFSETQ. J gave up 4 bases and V 0 bases, and 7 bases lay outside the gene matches. CDR3 amino acids: CASSLVGTGGGETQYF. Here the CDR3 DNA reads TGCGCCAGCAGCTTGGTGGGAACAGGGGGCGGAGAGACCCAGTACTTC. Complete variable domain (other parts from reference TRBV5-1 and TRBJ2-5): KAGVTQTPRYLIKTRGQQVTLSCSPISGHRSVSWYQQTPGQGLQFLFEYFSETQRNKGNFPGRFSGRQFSNSRSEMNVSTLELGDSALYLCASSLVGTGGGETQYFGPGTRLLVL.

The V and J genes are TRBV4-2 and TRBJ1-5; D ambiguous. Trimming took off 0 bases at V and 0 bases at J, with 6 bases between the two ends. The CDR3 has 15 amino acids. CDR1 and CDR2 from the germline V gene are LGHNA and YNFKEQ. This CDR3 is CASSQEPYSNQPQHF. The CDR3 DNA sequence: TGTGCCAGCAGCCAAGAACCTTATAGCAATCAGCCCCAGCATTTT.

This clonotype was seen only a few times. The genes are TRBV9 and TRBJ2-3; D could derive from TRBD1 or TRBD2 (5 bases each). The CDR3 length is 16 residues. Trimming pared 0 bases from V and 5 bases from J, leaving 16 bases between. The germline CDR1 and CDR2 sequences are SGDLS and YYNGEE. CDR3 nucleotide sequence: TGTGCCAGCAGCGTAGCTGGGACCCTCAGGGTAGATACGCAGTATTTT. It specifies CASSVAGTLRVDTQYF.

This clonotype occurred many times. The chain recombines TRBV19 with TRBJ1-1, with D possibly TRBD1 on 6 matching bases. V was trimmed by 7 bases and J by 1 base, leaving 10 bases between them. The CDR3 length is 13 residues. In germline, CDR1 is LNHDA, CDR2 SQIVND (reference sequence). The CDR3, as DNA: TGTGCCAGTACCACGGGGGCGAACACTGAAGCTTTCTTT. Its translation is CASTTGANTEAFF.

The chain is built from TRBV24-1 and TRBJ1-5, with TRBD1 matching 8 bases. V lost 1 base to trimming and J lost 3 bases; unmatched junction nucleotides: 4. The CDR3 is 16 amino acids. Germline CDR1 is KGHDR and CDR2 is SFDVKD. CDR3 nucleotides: TGTGCCACCAGTGATTTACGCAGGGGGCCCAATCAGCCCCAGCATTTT. Its protein product is CATSDLRRGPNQPQHF.

A few counts support this clonotype. The chain joins TRBV7-9 to TRBJ2-3, with 10 bases matching TRBD2. The CDR3 is 17 residues long. Germline values: CDR1 SEHNR, CDR2 FQNEAQ (reference sequence). V shed 5 bases and J 2 bases; nucleotides not matched to a gene: 10. CDR3 residues: CASSRPTSGVLTDTQYF. The CDR3, as DNA: TGTGCCAGCAGCCGCCCTACTAGCGGGGTGCTCACAGATACGCAGTATTTT.

J is TRBJ2-6 and V is TRBV12-3 or TRBV12-4, with 11 bases fitting TRBD1. The CDR3 consists of 17 residues. V shed 5 bases and J 4 bases; nucleotides not matched to a gene: 7. This CDR3 reads CASSPWTGGKGANVLTF. The CDR3 DNA reads as TGTGCCAGCAGTCCTTGGACAGGGGGCAAAGGGGCCAACGTCCTGACTTTC.

This clonotype occurred a few times. The rearrangement uses TRBV6-2 or TRBV6-3 and TRBJ1-5; 8 nucleotides align to TRBD1. J gave up 1 base and V 6 bases, and 2 bases lay outside the gene matches. CDR1 MNHEY and CDR2 SVGEGT come from the germline V gene. This CDR3 comprises 14 residues. CDR3 amino acids: CASRRTGSNQPQHF. DNA of the CDR3: TGTGCCAGCAGGAGGACAGGGAGCAATCAGCCCCAGCATTTT.